This is a list of T cell receptor beta chains from one sample in a study of T cells in Graves' hyperthyroidism and ophthalmopathy. TCRdb re-analysed the multiplex PCR reads in MiXCR, keeping a single row per CDR3 protein. The profile shows 600,000 to 700,000 distinct CDR3 sequences, roughly 46% of them singletons. Sequenced input: peripheral blood or thyroid tissue (not recorded which). The receptors stem from an adult man with Graves' disease, either hyperthyroidism or ophthalmopathy (not recorded which). The conserved cysteine and the conserved F or W are not part of the CDR3 here.

j_gene | v_gene | len | CDR3aa
TRBJ2-7 | TRBV10-3 | 13 | ASSLVRHPPYEQY
TRBJ1-3 | TRBV9 | 12 | ASSRGRSENTIY
TRBJ2-7 | TRBV10-3 | 14 | AISESPGQEGAEQY
TRBJ1-5 | TRBV9 | 11 | ASSPPQGQPQH
TRBJ1-2 | TRBV15 | 10 | ATSPGVYGYT
TRBJ1-5 | TRBV11-1 | 12 | ASSHTGPDQPQH
TRBJ1-4 | TRBV7-9 | 13 | ASRRSGGNNEKLF
TRBJ2-2 | TRBV20-1 | 13 | SAVRTGANTGELF
TRBJ2-5 | TRBV20-1 | 12 | SARGQGWMETQY
TRBJ1-3 | TRBV7-9 | 13 | ASSLQGTSGNTIY
TRBJ1-1 | TRBV11-3 | 11 | ASSFNMGTEAF
TRBJ1-1 | TRBV25-1 | 10 | ASRELTGKAF
TRBJ2-5 | TRBV7-9 | 13 | ASSVPGTLQETQY
TRBJ1-2 | TRBV29-1 | 11 | SVAGTGRYGYT
TRBJ1-6 | TRBV7-9 | 14 | ASSAGGSSYNSPLH
TRBJ2-3 | TRBV20-1 | 13 | SARDWGGNTDTQY
TRBJ2-5 | TRBV24-1 | 14 | ATSAPTSGSPETQY
TRBJ1-1 | TRBV12-3/TRBV12-4 | 12 | ASSLGQGAYEAF
TRBJ2-7 | TRBV7-2 | 15 | ASSLAMGWQGGGEQY
TRBJ1-3 | TRBV5-6 | 14 | ASSLSGLFSGNTIY
TRBJ1-6 | TRBV7-2 | 12 | ASRWTGAFSPLH
TRBJ1-2 | TRBV11-2 | 13 | ASSQEKGGVYGYT
TRBJ1-2 | TRBV24-1 | 12 | ATSEEGSNYGYT
TRBJ1-2 | TRBV29-1 | 11 | SVSTRTDYGYT
TRBJ1-5 | TRBV19 | 14 | ASTPLGGLRNQPQH
TRBJ1-2 | TRBV6-1 | 13 | ASSEAGGKDYGYT
TRBJ2-5 | TRBV20-1 | 18 | SARFLWGGLAGESFETQY
TRBJ2-5 | TRBV7-8 | 10 | ASSLDEGSQY
TRBJ1-2 | TRBV29-1 | 11 | SVEGDRHYGYT
TRBJ1-1 | TRBV7-2 | 12 | ASSLARERTEAF
TRBJ1-2 | TRBV24-1 | 13 | ATSDSGQGVGGYT
TRBJ2-2 | TRBV7-2 | 17 | ASSPTGLAGGFGSGELF
TRBJ1-2 | TRBV5-5 | 13 | ASSSSFSPNYGYT
TRBJ1-2 | TRBV15 | 14 | ATRSIGTGTHYGYT
TRBJ1-1 | TRBV15 | 14 | ATSRQGHRVDTEAF
TRBJ2-5 | TRBV5-4 | 11 | ASSQGWGGTQY
TRBJ1-5 | TRBV7-8 | 13 | ASSLEGGVNQPQH
TRBJ1-6 | TRBV10-3 | 10 | ASSQSNSPLH
TRBJ1-1 | TRBV12-3/TRBV12-4 | 14 | ASSYSGRGRYTEAF
TRBJ1-2 | TRBV7-9 | 13 | ASSMGQGSNYGYT
TRBJ1-5 | TRBV20-1 | 11 | SAGDRAYQPQH
TRBJ1-1 | TRBV7-8 | 13 | ASSLAQGTNTEAF
TRBJ1-3 | TRBV15 | 11 | ATSSVVGNTIY
TRBJ2-7 | TRBV7-2 | 14 | ASSYQGAGGSAEQY
TRBJ1-3 | TRBV2 | 15 | ASRPRRTVASGNTIY
TRBJ2-7 | TRBV7-9 | 14 | ASSYLGGVTSYEQY
TRBJ1-1 | TRBV29-1 | 15 | SVASGAHLDLITEAF
TRBJ1-2 | TRBV25-1 | 13 | ASSEPTPGSYGYT
TRBJ1-5 | TRBV19 | 13 | ASSIGWGEGQPQH
TRBJ1-2 | TRBV29-1 | 10 | SGGQGAFGYT